This T cell receptor beta chain was captured by sequencing in a study of blood T cell repertoires in COVID-19. Produced via immunoSEQ multiplex PCR; TCRdb's table is partial and in-frame only. The repertoire has about 220,000 clones, 82% of them found once; the top ten carry roughly 5.5%. J gave up 4 bases and V 4 bases, and 12 bases lay outside the gene matches. CDR1 and CDR2 from the germline V gene are SGHRS and YFSETQ. There are 16 residues in the CDR3. The clonotype comes from a woman in her 70s with COVID-19, enrolled during active disease. Sequencing was carried out using peripheral blood. The chain links TRBV5-1 to TRBJ1-1; 8 bases are shared with TRBD1. The CDR3, as DNA: TGCGCCAGCAGCCTAAGCGGACAGGGTCAAGGCACTGAAGCTTTCTTT. Protein sequence: CASSLSGQGQGTEAFF.